The present TCR beta chain was sequenced within a study of PD-1 blockade in classical Hodgkin lymphoma. Findings and limits, study-wide: Healthy donors reportedly exceeded newly diagnosed patients in baseline TCR diversity. Compared with baseline, CD4+ but not CD8+ TCR diversity had risen significantly by C4D1. Still unresolved is the cause of the repertoire differences, which may be disease activity or prior therapy. Prior to therapy, complete responders displayed diversity much like that of newly diagnosed patients.

As concerns this clone: Its antigen remains unidentified.

Autologous stem cell transplantation was followed by relapse in every patient, and brentuximab vedotin exposure varied. Sequencing was performed with immunoSEQ multiplex PCR; in TCRdb, only in-frame clones are kept and a portion is missing. The table shows some 95,000 clones, with 75% to 90% occurring only once. This CDR3 is built from 17 residues. In germline, CDR1 is SGHAT, CDR2 FQNNGV. V was cut by 1 base and J by 3 bases, with 19 bases left in between. The TCR originated in a human donor with classical Hodgkin lymphoma. The chain combines TRBV11-2 with TRBJ2-7; D might be TRBD2 (6 bases). This sample comprised peripheral blood mononuclear cells (PBMCs), obtained before the second cycle of nivolumab. The CDR3 sequence: CASSLGSAGLAFYEQYF. In DNA form, the CDR3 reads TGTGCCAGCAGCTTAGGTTCGGCAGGGCTAGCGTTCTACGAGCAGTACTTC.